A selection of T cell receptor beta chains follows, all from one sample in a study of blood T cell repertoires in COVID-19. TCRdb keeps only in-frame clones here, not all; method: immunoSEQ multiplex PCR. Of hundreds of thousands of clones listed, approximately 89% are singletons. Sequences were obtained from peripheral blood. The origin of the receptors is a woman aged 60-75 years with acute or convalescent COVID-19. The CDR3 runs from the conserved cysteine through the conserved F or W. D genes are given only for firm matches. A clone size is listed for some rows: how often the clone was seen (once, few, many), or a class if it is expanded.

-,-,TRBV10-3,TRBJ1-2,TGTGCCATCAGTGAAGAGGGTTTGGGTGGCTACACCTTC,CAISEEGLGGYTF
TRBD2,-,TRBV7-2,TRBJ2-1,TGTGCCAGCAGCTTAGGGGGGTGGGTCGGGAGGTACAATGAGCAGTTCTTC,CASSLGGWVGRYNEQFF
TRBD1,-,TRBV7-2,TRBJ1-6,TGTGCCAGCAGCTCCGAGGGACAGGGGAATTCACCCCTCCACTTT,CASSSEGQGNSPLHF
TRBD1,-,TRBV7-3,TRBJ1-1,TGTGCCAGCAGTTCGACAGGGGGCGAGAACACTGAAGCTTTCTTT,CASSSTGGENTEAFF
TRBD2,-,TRBV18,TRBJ2-7,TGTGCCAGCTCACCGCCGAGCGGGATTTACGAGCAGTACTTC,CASSPPSGIYEQYF
-,-,TRBV7-8,TRBJ1-3,TGTGCCAGCAGCTTAGCGGGAGGGCTGACTGGAAACACCATATATTTT,CASSLAGGLTGNTIYF
-,-,TRBV27,TRBJ1-2,TGTGCCAGCAGCCCAGGGGACCGTATTAACTATGGCTACACCTTC,CASSPGDRINYGYTF
-,-,TRBV9,TRBJ2-2,TGTGCCAGCAGCGTAGGCGAGGGTTTTAGGGAGCTGTTTTTT,CASSVGEGFRELFF
TRBD1,-,TRBV10-3,TRBJ2-2,TGTGCCATCAGTGAATTCGACAGGGGGGGCACCGGGGAGCTGTTTTTT,CAISEFDRGGTGELFF
TRBD1,-,TRBV11-1,TRBJ1-1,TGTGCCAGCAGCTTAGACGGGACAGGGGACACTGAAGCTTTCTTT,CASSLDGTGDTEAFF
TRBD1,-,TRBV29-1,TRBJ2-1,TGCAGCGTTGAAGGAATTCGGGGACAGGGATCCTACAATGAGCAGTTCTTC,CSVEGIRGQGSYNEQFF
TRBD1,-,TRBV5-1,TRBJ1-1,TGCGCCAGCAGCCGAGGAGCCGGGACAGGTATCACTGAAGCTTTCTTT,CASSRGAGTGITEAFF
TRBD2,-,TRBV7-9,TRBJ2-5,TGTGCCAGCAGCTCCCTGAGTAGCGGGAGGGCCGAGGGGGAGACCCAGTACTTC,CASSSLSSGRAEGETQYF
TRBD1,-,TRBV5-8,TRBJ2-7,TGTGCCAGCAGCGCACAGGGGAGCACCTACGAGCAGTACTTC,CASSAQGSTYEQYF
TRBD1,-,TRBV24-1,TRBJ1-6,TGTGCCACCCAGGGGGACCGCTATAATTCACCCCTCCACTTT,CATQGDRYNSPLHF
TRBD1,-,TRBV6-5,TRBJ1-2,TGTGCCAGCAGTCGACAGGGGGCTGGTGGCTACACCTTC,CASSRQGAGGYTF
TRBD2,-,TRBV6-2/TRBV6-3,TRBJ2-3,TGTGCCAGCAGTCGGGGACTAGCGGGGGGCCTCCCCACAGATACGCAGTATTTT,CASSRGLAGGLPTDTQYF
-,-,TRBV6-5,TRBJ1-1,TGTGCCAGTTGGGCAGACATGAACACTGAAGCTTTCTTT,CASWADMNTEAFF
-,-,TRBV7-2,TRBJ2-1,TGTGCCAGCAGCTTTCCAGGGGCCTACAATGAGCAGTTCTTC,CASSFPGAYNEQFF
TRBD1,-,TRBV19,TRBJ1-5,TGTGCCAGTAGTTTTGCACAGGGGGCGAGCAATCAGCCCCAGCATTTT,CASSFAQGASNQPQHF
TRBD1,few,TRBV27,TRBJ1-6,TGTGCCAGCAGCTGGGGGCCCGGGACAGGGGTGTCACCCCTCCACTTT,CASSWGPGTGVSPLHF
-,few,TRBV6-2/TRBV6-3,TRBJ2-7,TGTGCCAGCAGTTCAGGGGTGGACTACGAGCAGTACTTC,CASSSGVDYEQYF